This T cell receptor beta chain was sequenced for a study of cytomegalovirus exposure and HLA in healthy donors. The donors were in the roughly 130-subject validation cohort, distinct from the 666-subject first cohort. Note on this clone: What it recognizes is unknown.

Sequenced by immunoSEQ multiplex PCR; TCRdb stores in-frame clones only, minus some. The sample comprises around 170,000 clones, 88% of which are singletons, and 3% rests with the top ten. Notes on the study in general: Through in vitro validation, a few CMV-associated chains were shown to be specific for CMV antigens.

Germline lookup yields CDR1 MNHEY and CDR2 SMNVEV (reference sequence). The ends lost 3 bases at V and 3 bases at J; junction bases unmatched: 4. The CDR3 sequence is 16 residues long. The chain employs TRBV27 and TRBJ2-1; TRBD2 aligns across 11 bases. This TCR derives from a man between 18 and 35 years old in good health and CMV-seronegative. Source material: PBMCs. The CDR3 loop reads CASSFSGTSGYNEQFF. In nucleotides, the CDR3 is TGTGCCAGCAGTTTTTCCGGGACTAGCGGCTACAATGAGCAGTTCTTC.